This TCR beta chain was sequenced for a study of cytomegalovirus exposure and HLA in healthy donors. At the level of the study: The study placed around 80% of its roughly 430 genotyped donors in the Caucasian-associated ancestry cluster. Broader study findings: Sequencing artifact likely explains a cluster of highly shared sequence variants. It has been reported that TCR beta sequences accurately predicted the HLA-A and HLA-B alleles of most subjects. In an earlier analysis, about 87% or about 30%: the productive usage of most TCR beta V segments.

V lost 5 bases and J lost 8; bases outside the gene matches: 6. Germline CDR1 and CDR2: SGHVS and FNYEAQ. The CDR3 is 13 amino acids. With 60 Vbeta and 13 Jbeta primers, the PCR was carried out. TCRdb keeps only in-frame clones here, not all; method: immunoSEQ multiplex PCR. The table includes 150,000 to 200,000 clones, 80% detected once. In regard to this clone: Its specificity is not known.

The rearrangement uses TRBV7-6 and TRBJ1-2; 9 bases map to TRBD1. The source of this sequence is a woman aged 35 to 49 in good health and CMV-seronegative. The sample taken for sequencing was PBMCs. The CDR3 sequence: CASSKQGASGYTF. In nucleotides, the CDR3 is TGTGCCAGCAGCAAACAGGGGGCGTCGGGCTACACCTTC.